This entry concerns a single T cell receptor (beta chain). The junction does not match germline at one end; this may be a read error. Repertoires were generated with immunoSEQ multiplex PCR, while TCRdb's copy carries only in-frame clones and drops some. The sample records some 160,000 clones, 90% to 95% being singletons. Germline lookup yields CDR1 SSHAT and CDR2 FNYEAQ (reference sequence). The CDR3 is 15 amino acids. These data are taken from a study of control samples from healthy donors and cancer patients. Sequencing was performed on blood. This receptor was taken from a woman aged 25 to 45 in good health. This chain uses TRBV7-7 with TRBJ2-5; TRBD1 agrees at 8 bases. CDR3 residues: CASSSHPGGGETQYF. CDR3 sequence (DNA): TGTGCTAGCAGCTCCCACCCAGGGGGCGGGGAGACCCAGTACTTC.